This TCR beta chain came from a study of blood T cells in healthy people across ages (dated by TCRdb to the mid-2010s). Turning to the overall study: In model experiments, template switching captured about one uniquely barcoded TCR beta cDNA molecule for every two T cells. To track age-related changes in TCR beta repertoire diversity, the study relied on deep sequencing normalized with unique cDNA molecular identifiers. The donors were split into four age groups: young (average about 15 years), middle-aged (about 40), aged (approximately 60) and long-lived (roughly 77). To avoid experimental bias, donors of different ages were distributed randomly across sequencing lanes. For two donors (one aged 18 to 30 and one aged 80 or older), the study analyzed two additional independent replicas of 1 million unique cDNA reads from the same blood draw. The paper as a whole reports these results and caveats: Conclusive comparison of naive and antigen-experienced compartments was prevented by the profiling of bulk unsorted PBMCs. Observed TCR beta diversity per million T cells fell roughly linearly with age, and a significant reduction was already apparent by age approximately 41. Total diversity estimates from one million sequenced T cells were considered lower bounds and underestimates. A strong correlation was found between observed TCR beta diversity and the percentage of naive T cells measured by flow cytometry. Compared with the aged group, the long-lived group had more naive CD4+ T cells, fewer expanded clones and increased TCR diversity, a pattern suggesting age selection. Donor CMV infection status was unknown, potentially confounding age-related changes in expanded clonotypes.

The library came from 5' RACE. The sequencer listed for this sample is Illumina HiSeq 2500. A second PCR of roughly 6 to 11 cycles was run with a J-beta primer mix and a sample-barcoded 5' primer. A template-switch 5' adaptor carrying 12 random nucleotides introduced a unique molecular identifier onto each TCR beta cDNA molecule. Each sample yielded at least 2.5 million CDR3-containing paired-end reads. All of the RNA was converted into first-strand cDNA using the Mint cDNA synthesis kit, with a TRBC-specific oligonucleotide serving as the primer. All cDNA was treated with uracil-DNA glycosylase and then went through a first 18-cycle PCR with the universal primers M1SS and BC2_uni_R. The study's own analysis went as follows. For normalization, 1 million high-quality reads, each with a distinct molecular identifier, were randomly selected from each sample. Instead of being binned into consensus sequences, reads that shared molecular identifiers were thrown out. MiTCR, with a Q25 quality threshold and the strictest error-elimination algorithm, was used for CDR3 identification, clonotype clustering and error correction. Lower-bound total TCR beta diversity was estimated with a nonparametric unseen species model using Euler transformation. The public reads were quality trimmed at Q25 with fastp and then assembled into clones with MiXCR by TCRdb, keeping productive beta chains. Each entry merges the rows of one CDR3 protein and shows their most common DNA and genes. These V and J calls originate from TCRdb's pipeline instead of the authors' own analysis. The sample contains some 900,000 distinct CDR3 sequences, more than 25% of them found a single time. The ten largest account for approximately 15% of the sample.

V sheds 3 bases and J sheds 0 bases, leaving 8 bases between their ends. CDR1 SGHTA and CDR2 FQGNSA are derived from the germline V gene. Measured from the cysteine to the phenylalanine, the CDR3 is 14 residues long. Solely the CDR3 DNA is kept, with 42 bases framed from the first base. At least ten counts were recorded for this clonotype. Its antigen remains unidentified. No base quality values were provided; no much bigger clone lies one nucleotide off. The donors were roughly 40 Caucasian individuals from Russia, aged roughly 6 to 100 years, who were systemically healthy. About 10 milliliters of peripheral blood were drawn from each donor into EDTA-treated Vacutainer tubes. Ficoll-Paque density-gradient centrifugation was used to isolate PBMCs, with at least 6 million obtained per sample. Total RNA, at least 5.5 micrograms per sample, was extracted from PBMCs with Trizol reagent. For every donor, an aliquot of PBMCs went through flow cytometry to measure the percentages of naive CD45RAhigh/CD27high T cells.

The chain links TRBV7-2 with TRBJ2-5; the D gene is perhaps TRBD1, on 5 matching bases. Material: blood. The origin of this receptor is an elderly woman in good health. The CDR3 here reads CASSFPGNQETQYF. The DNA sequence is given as TGTGCCAGCAGCTTTCCAGGGAACCAAGAGACCCAGTACTTC.